This T cell receptor beta chain is drawn from a study of metastatic and nonmetastatic thyroid tumors. Study-level findings and limits: Malignant thyroid tumors reportedly exceeded benign nodules significantly in TCR beta diversity, with the difference appearing in blood and tumor.

There were no patients who had received any treatment before thyroid surgery. With MiXCR, TCRdb reprocessed the PCR reads. The data hold under 40,000 clones, with 15% to 20% observed a single time. This clone showed up many times. Its target is not known. Germline values: CDR1 DFQATT, CDR2 SNEGSKA (reference sequence). V was cut by 2 bases and J by 3 bases, with 7 bases left in between. The CDR3 consists of 12 residues. The sequence came from a female donor with papillary thyroid cancer or a benign thyroid nodule (not recorded which). Some clones in this sample may be carry-over from other donors' samples. The sample consisted of blood. The V call is TRBV20-1, the J call TRBJ2-5; TRBD2 might be the D (5 bases). The CDR3, as DNA: TGCAGTGCTAGACCCGGGAAAGAGACCCAGTACTTC. Encoded protein: CSARPGKETQYF.